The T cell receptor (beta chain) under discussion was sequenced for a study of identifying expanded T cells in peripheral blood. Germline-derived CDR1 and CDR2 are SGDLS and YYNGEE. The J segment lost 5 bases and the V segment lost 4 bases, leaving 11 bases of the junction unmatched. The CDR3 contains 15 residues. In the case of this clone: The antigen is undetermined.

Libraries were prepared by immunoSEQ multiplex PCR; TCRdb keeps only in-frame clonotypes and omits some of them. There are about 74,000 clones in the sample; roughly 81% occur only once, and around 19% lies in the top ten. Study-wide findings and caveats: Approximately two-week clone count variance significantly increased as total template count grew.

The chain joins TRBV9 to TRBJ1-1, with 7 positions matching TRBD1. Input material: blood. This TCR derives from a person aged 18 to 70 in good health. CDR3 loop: CASSPRRGYDTEAFF. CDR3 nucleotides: TGTGCCAGCAGCCCCCGCAGGGGGTATGATACTGAAGCTTTCTTT.